This T cell receptor (beta chain) originates from a study of cytomegalovirus exposure and HLA in healthy donors (TCRdb year 2017). Turning to the overall study: According to a later analysis, the roughly 130 validation repertoires were produced on the same platform as the 666 repertoires of the first cohort. The study aimed to test whether signatures of past pathogen exposure could be identified by cataloging public T cell receptors. Along with the 666-subject first cohort, a separate validation cohort of over a hundred different subjects was used. To predict cytomegalovirus infection status, the study brought together high-throughput TCR immunosequencing, statistical association of individual TCRs with disease status, and machine learning. The investigation overall reported the following: While some public TCRs were present in many individuals, most TCR sequences turned up only very rarely across donors. All 120 repertoires were used to score co-occurrence in the validation cohort in a later analysis, because that analysis had no HLA typing for the cohort. The classifier was reported to diagnose cytomegalovirus status with high specificity and sensitivity in both the original cohort and the validation cohort. Three of the identified cytomegalovirus-associated TCR beta chains were confirmed in vitro to be specific for cytomegalovirus antigens. The study listed 150 to 200 TCR beta chains as associated with cytomegalovirus. Of the cluster scores, 90% to 95% were above 0 in a later analysis, which found that TCRs clustered in the first cohort also tended to co-occur in the 95 to 150 validation repertoires. The authors suggested that the approach could potentially be extended to other disease states and immunological phenotypes.

On this clone: The antigen this receptor binds is unknown. No much larger clonotype is one base removed from it; base qualities were not supplied.

The library was produced with the immunoSEQ multiplex PCR assay. The paper's data handling went like this. A statistical classification framework was built for diagnosing cytomegalovirus status from the catalog of TCR beta chain sequences. In its TCRdb copy, this immuneACCESS table keeps in-frame sequences only and misses some clones. Where compared with another copy, unresolved V genes explain less than half of these, and the others have no known cause. V and J calls plus clone size are reproduced from that table; the DNA served to infer D and trimming. For this sample there are fewer than 350,000 clones; 70% to 90% appear just once. The top ten clonotypes cover over 0.85% of the sample. Relative to germline, V is 4 bases shorter and J is 7 bases shorter, with 8 bases between their ends. CDR1 and CDR2 (SGHRS, YFSETQ) derive from the germline V gene. Counted from cysteine to phenylalanine, this CDR3 has 12 amino acids. Kept here is only the CDR3 DNA, which spans 36 bases and is read in frame from base 1.

The donors were included in the validation cohort of 90 to 150 subjects, a group kept apart from the roughly 670-subject first cohort. The chain is encoded by TRBV5-1 joined to TRBJ2-2; the D gene identity is not certain. The source is a woman between 18 and 29 years old in good health and CMV-seronegative. The sequenced sample was PBMCs. The sequence in DNA is TGCGCCAGCAGCGTGACGGGCGGGGAGCTGTTTTTT. Its translation reads: CASSVTGGELFF.